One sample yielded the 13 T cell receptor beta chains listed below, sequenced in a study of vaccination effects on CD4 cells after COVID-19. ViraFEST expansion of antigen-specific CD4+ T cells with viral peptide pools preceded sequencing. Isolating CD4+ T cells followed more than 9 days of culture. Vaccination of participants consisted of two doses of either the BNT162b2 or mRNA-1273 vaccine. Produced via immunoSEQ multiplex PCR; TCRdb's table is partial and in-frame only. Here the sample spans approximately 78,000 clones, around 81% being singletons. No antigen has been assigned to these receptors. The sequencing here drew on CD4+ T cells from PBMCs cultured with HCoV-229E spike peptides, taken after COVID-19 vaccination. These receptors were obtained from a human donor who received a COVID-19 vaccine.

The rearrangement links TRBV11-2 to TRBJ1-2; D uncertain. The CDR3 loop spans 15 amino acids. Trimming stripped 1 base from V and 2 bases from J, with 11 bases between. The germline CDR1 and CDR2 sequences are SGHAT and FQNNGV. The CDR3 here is CASSLGGAGNYGYTF. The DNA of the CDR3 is TGTGCCAGCAGCTTAGGAGGCGCGGGGAACTATGGCTACACCTTC.

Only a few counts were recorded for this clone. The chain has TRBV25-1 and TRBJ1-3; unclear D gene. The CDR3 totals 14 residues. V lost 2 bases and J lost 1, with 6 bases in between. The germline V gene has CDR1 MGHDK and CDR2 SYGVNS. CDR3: CASSEPESGNTIYF. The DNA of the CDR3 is TGTGCCAGCAGTGAACCCGAATCTGGAAACACCATATATTTT. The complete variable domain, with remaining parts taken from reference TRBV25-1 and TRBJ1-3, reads EADIYQTPRYLVIGTGKKITLECSQTMGHDKMYWYQQDPGMELHLIHYSYGVNSTEKGDLSSESTVSRIRTEHFPLTLESARPSHTSQYLCASSEPESGNTIYFGEGSWLTVV.

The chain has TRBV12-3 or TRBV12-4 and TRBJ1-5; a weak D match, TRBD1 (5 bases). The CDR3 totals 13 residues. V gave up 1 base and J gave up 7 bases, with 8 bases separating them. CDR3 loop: CASSLGEGQPQHF. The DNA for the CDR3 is TGTGCCAGCAGTTTAGGGGAGGGGCAGCCCCAGCATTTT.

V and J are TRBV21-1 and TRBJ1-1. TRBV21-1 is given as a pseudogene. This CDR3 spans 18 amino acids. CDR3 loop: CASSKTRGPLRLNTEAFF. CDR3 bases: TGTGCCAGCAGCAAGACACGGGGACCCCTAAGACTGAACACTGAAGCTTTCTTT.

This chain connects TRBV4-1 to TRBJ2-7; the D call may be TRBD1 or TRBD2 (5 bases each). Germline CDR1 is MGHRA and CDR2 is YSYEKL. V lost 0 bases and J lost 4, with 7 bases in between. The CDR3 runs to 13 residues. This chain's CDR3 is CASSQEWGYEQYV. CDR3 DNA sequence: TGCGCCAGCAGCCAAGAATGGGGGTACGAGCAGTACGTC.

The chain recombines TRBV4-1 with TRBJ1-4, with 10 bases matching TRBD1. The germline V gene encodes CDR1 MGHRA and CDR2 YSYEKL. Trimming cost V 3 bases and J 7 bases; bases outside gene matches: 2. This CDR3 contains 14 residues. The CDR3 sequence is CASSQTGGSEKLFF. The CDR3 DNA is TGCGCCAGCAGCCAGACAGGGGGCTCTGAAAAACTGTTTTTT.

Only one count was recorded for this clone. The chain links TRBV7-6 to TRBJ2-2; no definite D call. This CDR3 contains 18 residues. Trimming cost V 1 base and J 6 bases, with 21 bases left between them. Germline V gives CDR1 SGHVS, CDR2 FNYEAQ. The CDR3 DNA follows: TGTGCCAGCAGCTTAGTATGGTGGGCAGCAGCTGAGGCCGGGGAGCTGTTTTTT. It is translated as CASSLVWWAAAEAGELFF.

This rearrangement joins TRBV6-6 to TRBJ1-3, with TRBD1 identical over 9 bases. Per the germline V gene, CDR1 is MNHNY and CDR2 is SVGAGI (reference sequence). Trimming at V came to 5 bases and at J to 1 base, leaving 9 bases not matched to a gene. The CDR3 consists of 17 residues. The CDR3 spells CASSLLPDRGSGNTIYF. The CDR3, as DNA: TGTGCCAGCAGTCTACTACCCGACAGGGGGTCTGGAAACACCATATATTTT.

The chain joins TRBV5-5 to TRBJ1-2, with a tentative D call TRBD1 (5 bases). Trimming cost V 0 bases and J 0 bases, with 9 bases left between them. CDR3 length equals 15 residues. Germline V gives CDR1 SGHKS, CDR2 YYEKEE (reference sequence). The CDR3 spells CASSLGTQSNYGYTF. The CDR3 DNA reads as TGTGCCAGCAGCTTGGGGACACAATCTAACTATGGCTACACCTTC.

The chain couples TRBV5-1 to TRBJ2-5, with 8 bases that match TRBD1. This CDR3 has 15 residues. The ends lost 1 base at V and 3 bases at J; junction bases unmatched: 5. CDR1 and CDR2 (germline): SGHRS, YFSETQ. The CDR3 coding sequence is TGCGCCAGCAGCTTGCAGGGGGCTGTAGAAGAGACCCAGTACTTC. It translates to CASSLQGAVEETQYF.

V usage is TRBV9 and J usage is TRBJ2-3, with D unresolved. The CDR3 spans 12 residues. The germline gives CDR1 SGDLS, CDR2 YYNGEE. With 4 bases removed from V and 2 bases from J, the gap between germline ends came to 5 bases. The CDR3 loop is CASSPPTDTQYF. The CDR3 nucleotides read TGTGCCAGCAGCCCCCCCACAGATACGCAGTATTTT. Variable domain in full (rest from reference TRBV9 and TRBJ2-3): DSGVTQTPKHLITATGQRVTLRCSPRSGDLSVYWYQQSLDQGLQFLIQYYNGEERAKGNILERFSAQQFPDLHSELNLSSLELGDSALYFCASSPPTDTQYFGPGTRLTVL.

This chain's CDR3 is CASSLRQGWEGYTF. The CDR3, as DNA: TGCGCCAGCAGCTTGAGACAGGGATGGGAAGGCTACACCTTC. The chain carries TRBV5-1 and TRBJ1-2, with 7 nucleotides matching TRBD1. This CDR3 spans 14 amino acids. V lost 1 base, J lost 8 bases, and 8 bases stayed unmatched. Germline V CDR1 and CDR2: SGHRS, YFSETQ. The whole variable domain, remainder taken from reference TRBV5-1 and TRBJ1-2, is KAGVTQTPRYLIKTRGQQVTLSCSPISGHRSVSWYQQTPGQGLQFLFEYFSETQRNKGNFPGRFSGRQFSNSRSEMNVSTLELGDSALYLCASSLRQGWEGYTFGSGTRLTVV.

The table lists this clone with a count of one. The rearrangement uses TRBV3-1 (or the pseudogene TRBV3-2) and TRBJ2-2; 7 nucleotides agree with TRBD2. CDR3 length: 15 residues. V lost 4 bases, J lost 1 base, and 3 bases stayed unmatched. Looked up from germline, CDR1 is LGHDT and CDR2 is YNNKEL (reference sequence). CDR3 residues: CASSLGLGNTGELFF. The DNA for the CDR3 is TGTGCCAGCAGCCTAGGACTAGGGAACACCGGGGAGCTGTTTTTT.